This T cell receptor beta chain was found in a study of blood T cell repertoires in COVID-19. Study-level information: Nucleic acid was either cDNA or gDNA, and it came from T cells, B-cell-depleted T cells, or PBMCs.

Trimming shortened V by 2 bases and J by 4 bases, and 4 bases separated the two germline ends. The CDR3 has 12 residues. Germline CDR1 and CDR2: MDHEN and SYDVKM. In the source study's methods: Researchers report that nucleated cell counts were estimated from reference gene primer amplification. Measured with immunoSEQ multiplex PCR; TCRdb has only the in-frame clones, and not every one. The V and J calls and clone size come from that table; D and trimming were worked out from the DNA. Among fewer than 300,000 clones listed, around 90% were seen once. Seattle patients were enrolled during active infection and followed longitudinally.

The J gene is TRBJ2-3, the V gene TRBV28; D not resolved. This sequence was found in a person aged 18-30 years with COVID-19, enrolled during active disease. The sequencing input was peripheral blood. The CDR3 DNA sequence: TGTGCCAGCAGTTTACAGGCAGATACGCAGTATTTT. Its translation is CASSLQADTQYF.